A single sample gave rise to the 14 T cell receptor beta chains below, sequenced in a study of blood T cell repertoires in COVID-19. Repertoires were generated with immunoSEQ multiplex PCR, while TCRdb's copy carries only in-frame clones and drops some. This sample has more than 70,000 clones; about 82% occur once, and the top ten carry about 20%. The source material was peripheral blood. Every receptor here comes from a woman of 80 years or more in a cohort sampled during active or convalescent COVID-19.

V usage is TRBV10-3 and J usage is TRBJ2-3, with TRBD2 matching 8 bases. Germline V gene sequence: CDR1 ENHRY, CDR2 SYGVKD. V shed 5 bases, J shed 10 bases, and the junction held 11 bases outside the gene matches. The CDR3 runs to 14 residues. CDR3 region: CAISSGSDYGPQYF. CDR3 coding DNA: TGTGCCATCAGTAGCGGGAGTGACTATGGTCCGCAGTATTTT.

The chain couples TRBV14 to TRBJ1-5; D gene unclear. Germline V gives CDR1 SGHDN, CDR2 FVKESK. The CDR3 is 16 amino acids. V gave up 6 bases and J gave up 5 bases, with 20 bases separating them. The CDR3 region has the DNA TGTGCCAGCAGGTCAAGGTACAGCCACCCTTATCAGCCCCAGCATTTT. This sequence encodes CASRSRYSHPYQPQHF.

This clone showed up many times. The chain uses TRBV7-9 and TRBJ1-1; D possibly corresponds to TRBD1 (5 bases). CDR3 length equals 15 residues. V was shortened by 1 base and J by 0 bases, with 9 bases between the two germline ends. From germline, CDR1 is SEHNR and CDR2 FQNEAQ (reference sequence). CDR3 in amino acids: CASSLGGRMNTEAFF. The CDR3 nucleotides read TGTGCCAGCAGCTTAGGGGGCAGGATGAACACTGAAGCTTTCTTT.

The CDR3 bases are TGTGCCAGCAGCTCGCGACAGGGGGCTGGCACTGAAGCTTTCTTT. Amino acids: CASSSRQGAGTEAFF. J is TRBJ1-1 and V is TRBV5-4; 10 bases align to TRBD1. V lost 3 bases to trimming and J lost 4 bases; unmatched junction nucleotides: 6. Germline V gives CDR1 SGHNT, CDR2 YYREEE (reference sequence). The CDR3 length is 15 residues. The entire variable domain, with the rest obtained from reference TRBV5-4 and TRBJ1-1, is as follows: ETGVTQSPTHLIKTRGQQVTLRCSSQSGHNTVSWYQQALGQGPQFIFQYYREEENGRGNFPPRFSGLQFPNYSSELNVNALELDDSALYLCASSSRQGAGTEAFFGQGTRLTVV.

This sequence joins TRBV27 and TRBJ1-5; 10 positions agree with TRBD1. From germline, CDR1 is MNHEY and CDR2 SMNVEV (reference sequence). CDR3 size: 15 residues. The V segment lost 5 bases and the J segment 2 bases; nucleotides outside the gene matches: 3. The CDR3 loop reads CASSTGTGGNQPQHF. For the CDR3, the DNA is TGTGCCAGCAGTACCGGGACAGGGGGCAATCAGCCCCAGCATTTT.

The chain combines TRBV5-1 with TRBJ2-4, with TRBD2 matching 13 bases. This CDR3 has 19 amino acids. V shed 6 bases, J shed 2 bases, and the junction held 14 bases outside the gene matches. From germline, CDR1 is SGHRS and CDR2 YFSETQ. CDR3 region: CASKRDGLAGEGSKNIQYF. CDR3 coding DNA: TGCGCCAGCAAACGGGACGGACTAGCGGGAGAAGGGTCCAAAAACATTCAGTACTTC.

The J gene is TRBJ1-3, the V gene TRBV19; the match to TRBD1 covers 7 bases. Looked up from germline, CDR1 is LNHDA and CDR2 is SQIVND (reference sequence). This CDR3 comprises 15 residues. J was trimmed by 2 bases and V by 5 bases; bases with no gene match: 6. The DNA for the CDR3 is TGTGCCAGTAGTGGAACAGGGGATCCTGGAAACACCATATATTTT. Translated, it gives CASSGTGDPGNTIYF.

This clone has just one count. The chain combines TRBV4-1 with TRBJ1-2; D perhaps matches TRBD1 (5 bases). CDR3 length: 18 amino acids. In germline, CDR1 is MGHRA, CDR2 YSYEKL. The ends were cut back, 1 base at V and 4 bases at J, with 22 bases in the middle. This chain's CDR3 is CASSQGLARVTNSYGYTF. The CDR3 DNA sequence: TGCGCCAGCAGCCAAGGTCTTGCCAGGGTTACGAATAGCTATGGCTACACCTTC.

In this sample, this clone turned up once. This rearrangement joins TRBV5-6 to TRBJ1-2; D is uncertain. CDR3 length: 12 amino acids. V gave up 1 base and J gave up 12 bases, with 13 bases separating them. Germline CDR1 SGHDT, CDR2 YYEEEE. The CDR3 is CASSLSWGENTF. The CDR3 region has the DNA TGTGCCAGCAGCTTGAGTTGGGGAGAAAACACCTTC.

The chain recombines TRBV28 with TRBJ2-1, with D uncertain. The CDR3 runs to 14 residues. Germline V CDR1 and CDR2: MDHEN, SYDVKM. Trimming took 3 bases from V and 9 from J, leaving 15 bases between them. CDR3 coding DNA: TGTGCCAGCAGTTTTGGCGGAGTGGTTAGTGAGCAGTTCTTC. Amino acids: CASSFGGVVSEQFF.

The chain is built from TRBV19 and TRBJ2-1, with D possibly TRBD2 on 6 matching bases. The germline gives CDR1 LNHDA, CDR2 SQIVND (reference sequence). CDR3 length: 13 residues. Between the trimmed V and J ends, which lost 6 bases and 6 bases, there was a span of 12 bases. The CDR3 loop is CASSRLELNEQFF. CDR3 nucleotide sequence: TGTGCCAGTAGCCGACTAGAGCTCAATGAGCAGTTCTTC.

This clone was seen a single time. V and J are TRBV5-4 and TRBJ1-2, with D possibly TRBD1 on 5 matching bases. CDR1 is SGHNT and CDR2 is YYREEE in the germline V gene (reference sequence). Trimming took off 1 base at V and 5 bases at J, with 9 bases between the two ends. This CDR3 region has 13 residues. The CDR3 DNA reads TGTGCCAGCAGCTTGTATGACAGTTATGGCTACACCTTC. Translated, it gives CASSLYDSYGYTF.

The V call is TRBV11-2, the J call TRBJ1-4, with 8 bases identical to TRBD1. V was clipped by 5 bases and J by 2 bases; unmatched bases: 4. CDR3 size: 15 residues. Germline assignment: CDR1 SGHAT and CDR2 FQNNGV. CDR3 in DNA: TGTGCCAGCAGCGGGGGACAGGTGACTAATGAAAAACTGTTTTTT. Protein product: CASSGGQVTNEKLFF.

This chain's CDR3 is CSVGDNRYNEQFF. CDR3 nucleotide sequence: TGCAGCGTTGGAGACAACCGGTACAATGAGCAGTTCTTC. This chain joins TRBV29-1 and TRBJ2-1; D is unclear. In germline, CDR1 is SQVTM, CDR2 ANQGSEA. CDR3 length equals 13 residues. The V end was cut by 4 bases, the J end by 4 bases, with 11 bases between.